The clone carrying this TCR beta chain was found many times. Antigen unknown. The data originate from a study of blood T cells in healthy people across ages. Findings of the study overall: Possibly confounding the expanded clonotype changes was the fact that donor CMV status was unknown. Fewer expanded clones and more diversity marked long-lived versus aged donors.

The ends were cut back, 0 bases at V and 7 bases at J, with 12 bases in the middle. CDR1 is MNHEY and CDR2 is SVGAGI in the germline V gene. This CDR3 is 14 amino acids long. A sample-barcoded 5' primer and a J-beta primer mix were used in a second PCR of about 7 to 12 cycles. Each single sample gave us at least 2.5 million CDR3-containing paired-end reads. TCRdb processed the 5' RACE reads anew with MiXCR; each CDR3 protein has one entry. The data show 550,000 to 650,000 distinct CDR3 sequences, approximately 30% seen once. The V gene is TRBV6-5, the J gene TRBJ1-2, with D possibly matching TRBD1 (6 bases). The receptor's source is an elderly woman in good health. Material for sequencing was blood. The DNA of the CDR3 is TGTGCCAGCAGTTACTCCGGGGGGCGGAGTGGCTACACCTTC. Translating gives CASSYSGGRSGYTF.